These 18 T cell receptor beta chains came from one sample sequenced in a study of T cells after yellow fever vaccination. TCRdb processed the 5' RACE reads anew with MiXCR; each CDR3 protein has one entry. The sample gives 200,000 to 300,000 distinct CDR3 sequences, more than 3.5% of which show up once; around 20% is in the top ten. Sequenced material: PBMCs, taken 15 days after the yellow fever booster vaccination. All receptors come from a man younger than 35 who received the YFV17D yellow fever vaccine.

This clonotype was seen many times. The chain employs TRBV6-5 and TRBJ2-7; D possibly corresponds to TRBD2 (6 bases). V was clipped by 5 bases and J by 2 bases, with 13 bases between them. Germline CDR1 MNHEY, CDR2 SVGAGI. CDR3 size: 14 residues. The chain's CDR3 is CASSRMPGAYEQYF. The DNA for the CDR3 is TGTGCCAGCAGTCGCATGCCGGGGGCCTACGAGCAGTACTTC.

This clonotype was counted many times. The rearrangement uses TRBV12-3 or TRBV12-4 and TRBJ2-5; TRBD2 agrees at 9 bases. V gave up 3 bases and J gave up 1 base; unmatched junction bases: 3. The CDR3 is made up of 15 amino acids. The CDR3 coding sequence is TGTGCCAGCAGTTTCCGCGGGGGGGCCCAAGAGACCCAGTACTTC. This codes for CASSFRGGAQETQYF.

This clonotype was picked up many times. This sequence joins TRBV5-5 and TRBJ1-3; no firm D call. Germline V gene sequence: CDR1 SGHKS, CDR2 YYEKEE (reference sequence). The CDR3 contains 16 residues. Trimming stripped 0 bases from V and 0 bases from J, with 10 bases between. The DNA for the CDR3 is TGTGCCAGCAGCTTGGGCCCACCGAGCTCTGGAAACACCATATATTTT. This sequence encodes CASSLGPPSSGNTIYF.

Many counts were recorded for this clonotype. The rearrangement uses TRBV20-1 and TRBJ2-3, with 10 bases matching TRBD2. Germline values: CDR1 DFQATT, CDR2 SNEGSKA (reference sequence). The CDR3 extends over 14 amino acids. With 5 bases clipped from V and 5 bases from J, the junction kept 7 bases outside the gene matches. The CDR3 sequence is CSASSTSGLDTQYF. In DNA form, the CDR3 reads TGCAGTGCTTCTTCGACTAGCGGGTTAGATACGCAGTATTTT.

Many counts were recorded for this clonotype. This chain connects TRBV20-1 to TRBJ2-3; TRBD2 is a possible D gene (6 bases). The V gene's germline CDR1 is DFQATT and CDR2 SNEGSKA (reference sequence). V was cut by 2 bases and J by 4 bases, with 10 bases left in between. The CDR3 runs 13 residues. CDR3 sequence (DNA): TGCAGTGCTAGATGGAGGGGCCCAGATACGCAGTATTTT. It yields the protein CSARWRGPDTQYF.

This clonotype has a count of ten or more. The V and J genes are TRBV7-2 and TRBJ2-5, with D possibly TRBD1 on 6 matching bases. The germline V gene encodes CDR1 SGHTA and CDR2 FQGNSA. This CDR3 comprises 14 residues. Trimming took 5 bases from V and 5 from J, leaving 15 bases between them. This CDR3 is CASSPPGQRETQYF. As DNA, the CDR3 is TGTGCCAGCAGCCCCCCGGGACAACGGGAGACCCAGTACTTC.

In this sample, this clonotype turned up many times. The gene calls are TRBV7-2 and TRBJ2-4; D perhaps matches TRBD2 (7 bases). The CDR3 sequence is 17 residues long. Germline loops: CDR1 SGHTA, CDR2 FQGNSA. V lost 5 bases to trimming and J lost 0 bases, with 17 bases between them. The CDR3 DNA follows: TGTGCCAGCAGCCCTCAGGTGGGGGGGCTAGCCAAAAACATTCAGTACTTC. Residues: CASSPQVGGLAKNIQYF.

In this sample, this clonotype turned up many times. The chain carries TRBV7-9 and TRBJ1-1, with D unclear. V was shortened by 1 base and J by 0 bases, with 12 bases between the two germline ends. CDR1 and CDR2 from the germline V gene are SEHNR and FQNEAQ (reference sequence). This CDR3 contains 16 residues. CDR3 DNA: TGTGCCAGCAGCTTAGGTGATCCAGTTATGAACACTGAAGCTTTCTTT. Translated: CASSLGDPVMNTEAFF.

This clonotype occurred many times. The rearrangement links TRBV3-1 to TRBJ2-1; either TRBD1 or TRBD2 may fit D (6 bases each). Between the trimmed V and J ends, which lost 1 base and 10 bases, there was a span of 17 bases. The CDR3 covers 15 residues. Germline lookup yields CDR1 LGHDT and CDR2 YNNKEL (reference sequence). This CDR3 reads CASSQATGAPGEQFF. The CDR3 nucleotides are TGTGCCAGCAGCCAAGCAACGGGGGCCCCCGGGGAGCAGTTCTTC.

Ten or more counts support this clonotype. CDR3 residues: CASSTQGLASTGELFF. DNA for the CDR3: TGTGCCAGCAGTACCCAGGGGCTTGCGAGCACCGGGGAGCTGTTTTTT. The V call is TRBV25-1, the J call TRBJ2-2; tentative D call: TRBD1 (6 bases). The length of the CDR3 is 16 residues. Germline assignment: CDR1 MGHDK and CDR2 SYGVNS. Trimming took off 5 bases at V and 4 bases at J, with 17 bases between the two ends.

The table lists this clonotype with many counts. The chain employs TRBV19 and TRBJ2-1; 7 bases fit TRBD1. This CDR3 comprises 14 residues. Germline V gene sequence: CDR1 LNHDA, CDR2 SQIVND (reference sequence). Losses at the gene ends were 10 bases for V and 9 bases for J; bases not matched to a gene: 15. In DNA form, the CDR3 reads TGTGCCAACCCCGAGGGGACAGCCCCCGGTGAGCAGTTCTTC. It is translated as CANPEGTAPGEQFF.

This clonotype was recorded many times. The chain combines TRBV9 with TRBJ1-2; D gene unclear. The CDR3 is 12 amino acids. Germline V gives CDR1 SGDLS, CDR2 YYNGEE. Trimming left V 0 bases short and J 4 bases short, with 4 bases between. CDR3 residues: CASSVGGYGYTF. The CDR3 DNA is TGTGCCAGCAGCGTAGGGGGCTATGGCTACACCTTC.

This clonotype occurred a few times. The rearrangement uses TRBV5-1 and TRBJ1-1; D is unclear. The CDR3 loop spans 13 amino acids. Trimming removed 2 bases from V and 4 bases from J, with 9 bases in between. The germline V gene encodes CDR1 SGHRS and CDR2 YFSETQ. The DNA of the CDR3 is TGCGCCAGCAGCTTTAGCGAAAGCACTGAAGCTTTCTTT. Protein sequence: CASSFSESTEAFF.

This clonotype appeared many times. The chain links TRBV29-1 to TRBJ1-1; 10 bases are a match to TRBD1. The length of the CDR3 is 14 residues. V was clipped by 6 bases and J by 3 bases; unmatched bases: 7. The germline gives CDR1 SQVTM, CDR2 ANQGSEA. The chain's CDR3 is CSVGQGESYTEAFF. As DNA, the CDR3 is TGCAGCGTCGGACAGGGGGAGAGTTACACTGAAGCTTTCTTT.

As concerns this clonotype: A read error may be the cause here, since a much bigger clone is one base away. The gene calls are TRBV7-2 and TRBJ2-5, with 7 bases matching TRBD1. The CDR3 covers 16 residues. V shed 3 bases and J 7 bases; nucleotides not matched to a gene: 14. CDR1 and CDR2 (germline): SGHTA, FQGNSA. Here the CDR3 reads CASSLPRGAGGVTQYF. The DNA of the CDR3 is TGTGCCAGCAGCTTGCCACGGGGCGCAGGGGGAGTGACCCAGTACTTC.

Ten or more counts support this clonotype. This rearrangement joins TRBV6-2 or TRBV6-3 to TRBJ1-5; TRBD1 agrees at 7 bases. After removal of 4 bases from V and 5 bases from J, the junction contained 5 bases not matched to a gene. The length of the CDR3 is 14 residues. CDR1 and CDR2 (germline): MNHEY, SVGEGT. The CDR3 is CASSSTGEHQPQHF. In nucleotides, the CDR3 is TGTGCCAGCAGTTCAACAGGGGAGCATCAGCCCCAGCATTTT.

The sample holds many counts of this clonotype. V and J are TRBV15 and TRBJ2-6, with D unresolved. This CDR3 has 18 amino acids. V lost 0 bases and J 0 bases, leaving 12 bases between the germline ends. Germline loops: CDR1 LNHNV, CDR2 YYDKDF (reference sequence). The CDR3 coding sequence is TGTGCCACCAGCAGAGATCTAACGGATAACTCTGGGGCCAACGTCCTGACTTTC. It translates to CATSRDLTDNSGANVLTF.

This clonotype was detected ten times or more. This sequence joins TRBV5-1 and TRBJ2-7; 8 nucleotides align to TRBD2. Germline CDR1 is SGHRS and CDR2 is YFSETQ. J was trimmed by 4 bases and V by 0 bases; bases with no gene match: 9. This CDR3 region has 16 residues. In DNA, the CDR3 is TGCGCCAGCAGCTTGGGATACGGGACTAGATTATACGAGCAGTACTTC. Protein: CASSLGYGTRLYEQYF.